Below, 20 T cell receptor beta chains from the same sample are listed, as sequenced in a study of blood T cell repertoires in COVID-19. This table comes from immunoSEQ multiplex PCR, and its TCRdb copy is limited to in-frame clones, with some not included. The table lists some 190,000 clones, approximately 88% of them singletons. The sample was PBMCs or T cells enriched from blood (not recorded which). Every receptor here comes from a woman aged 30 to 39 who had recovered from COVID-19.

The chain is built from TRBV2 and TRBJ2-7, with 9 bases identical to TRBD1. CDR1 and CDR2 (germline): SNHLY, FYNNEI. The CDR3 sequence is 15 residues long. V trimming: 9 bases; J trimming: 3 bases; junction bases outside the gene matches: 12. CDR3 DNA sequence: TGTGCCAGAACCCGGGACAGGGAGGGGAACTACGAGCAGTACGTC. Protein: CARTRDREGNYEQYV.

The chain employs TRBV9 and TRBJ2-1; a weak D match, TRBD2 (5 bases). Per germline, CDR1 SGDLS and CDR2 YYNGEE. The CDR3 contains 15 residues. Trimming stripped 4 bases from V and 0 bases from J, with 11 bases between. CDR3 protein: CASSPLGSSYNEQFF. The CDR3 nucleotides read TGTGCCAGCAGCCCTCTTGGGAGCTCCTACAATGAGCAGTTCTTC.

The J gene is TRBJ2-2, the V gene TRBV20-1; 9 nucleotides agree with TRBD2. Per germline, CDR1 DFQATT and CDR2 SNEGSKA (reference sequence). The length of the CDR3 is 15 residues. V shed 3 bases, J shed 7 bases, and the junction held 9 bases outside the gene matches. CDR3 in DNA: TGCAGTGCTAGTGGCTTAGCGGGAGCCGTCGGGGAGCTGTTTTTT. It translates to CSASGLAGAVGELFF.

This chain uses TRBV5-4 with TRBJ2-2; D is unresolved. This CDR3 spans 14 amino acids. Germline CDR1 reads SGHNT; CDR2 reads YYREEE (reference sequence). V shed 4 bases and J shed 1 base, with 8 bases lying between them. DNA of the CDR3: TGTGCCAGCAGCCAAACTCGGAACACCGGGGAGCTGTTTTTT. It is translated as CASSQTRNTGELFF.

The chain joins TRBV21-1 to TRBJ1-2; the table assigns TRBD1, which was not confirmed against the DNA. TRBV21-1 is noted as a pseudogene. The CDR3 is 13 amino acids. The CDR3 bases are TGTGCCAGCAGCACCCGGACAGCTTATGGCTACACCTTC. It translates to CASSTRTAYGYTF.

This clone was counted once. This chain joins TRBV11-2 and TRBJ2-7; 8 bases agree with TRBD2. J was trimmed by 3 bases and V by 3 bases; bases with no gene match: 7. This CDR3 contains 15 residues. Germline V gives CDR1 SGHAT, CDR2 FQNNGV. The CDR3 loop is CASSLSVAGIYEQYV. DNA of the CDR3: TGTGCCAGCAGCTTGTCGGTAGCGGGGATCTACGAGCAGTACGTC.

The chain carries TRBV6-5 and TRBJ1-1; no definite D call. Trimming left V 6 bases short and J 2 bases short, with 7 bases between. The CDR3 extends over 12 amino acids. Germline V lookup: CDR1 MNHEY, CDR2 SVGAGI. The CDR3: CASSLPNTEAFF. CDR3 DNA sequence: TGTGCCAGCAGCCTACCAAACACTGAAGCTTTCTTT.

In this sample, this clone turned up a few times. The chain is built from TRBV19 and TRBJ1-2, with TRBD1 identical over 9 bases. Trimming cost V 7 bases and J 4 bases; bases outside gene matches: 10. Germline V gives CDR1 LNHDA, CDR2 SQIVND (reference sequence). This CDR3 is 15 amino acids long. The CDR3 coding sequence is TGTGCCAGTAAGATGGACAGGGGATTAAGCTATGGCTACACCTTC. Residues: CASKMDRGLSYGYTF.

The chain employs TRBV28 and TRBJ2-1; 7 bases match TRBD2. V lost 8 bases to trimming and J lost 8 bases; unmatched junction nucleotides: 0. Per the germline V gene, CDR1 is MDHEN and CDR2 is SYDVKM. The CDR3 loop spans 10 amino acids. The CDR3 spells CASGRDEQFF. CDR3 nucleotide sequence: TGTGCCAGCGGGAGGGATGAGCAGTTCTTC.

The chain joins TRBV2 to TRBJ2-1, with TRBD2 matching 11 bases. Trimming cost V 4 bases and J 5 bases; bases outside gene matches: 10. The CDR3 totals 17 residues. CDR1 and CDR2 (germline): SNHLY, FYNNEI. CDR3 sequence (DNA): TGTGCCAGCAGTGGGCCCCCGGGACTAGCGGAACACAATGAGCAGTTCTTC. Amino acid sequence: CASSGPPGLAEHNEQFF.

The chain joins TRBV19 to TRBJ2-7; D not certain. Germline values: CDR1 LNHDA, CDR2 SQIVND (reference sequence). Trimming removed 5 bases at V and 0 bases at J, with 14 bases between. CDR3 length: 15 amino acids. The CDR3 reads CASSWFGGPSYEQYF. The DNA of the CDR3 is TGTGCCAGTAGTTGGTTCGGCGGCCCCTCCTACGAGCAGTACTTC. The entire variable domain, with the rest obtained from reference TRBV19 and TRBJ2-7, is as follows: DGGITQSPKYLFRKEGQNVTLSCEQNLNHDAMYWYRQDPGQGLRLIYYSQIVNDFQKGDIAEGYSVSREKKESFPLTVTSAQKNPTAFYLCASSWFGGPSYEQYFGPGTRLTVT.

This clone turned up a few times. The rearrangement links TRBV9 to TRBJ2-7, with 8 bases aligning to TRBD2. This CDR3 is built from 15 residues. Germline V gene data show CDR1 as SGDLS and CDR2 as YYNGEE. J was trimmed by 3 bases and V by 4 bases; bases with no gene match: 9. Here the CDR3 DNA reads TGTGCCAGCAGCCCCAGGGGACTAGGGAGCTACGAGCAGTACTTC. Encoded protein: CASSPRGLGSYEQYF.

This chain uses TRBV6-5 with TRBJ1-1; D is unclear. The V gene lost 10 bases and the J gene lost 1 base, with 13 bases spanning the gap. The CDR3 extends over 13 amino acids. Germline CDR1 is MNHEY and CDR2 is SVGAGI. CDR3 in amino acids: CATTRESNTEAFF. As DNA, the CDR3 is TGTGCCACCACCCGGGAGTCGAACACTGAAGCTTTCTTT.

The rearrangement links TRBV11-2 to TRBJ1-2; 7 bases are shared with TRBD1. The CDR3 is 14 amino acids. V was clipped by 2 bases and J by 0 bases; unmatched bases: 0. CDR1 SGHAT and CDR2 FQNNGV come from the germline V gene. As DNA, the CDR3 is TGTGCCAGCAGCTTACAGGGGGCTAACTATGGCTACACCTTC. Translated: CASSLQGANYGYTF. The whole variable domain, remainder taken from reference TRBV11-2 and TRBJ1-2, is EAGVAQSPRYKIIEKRQSVAFWCNPISGHATLYWYQQILGQGPKLLIQFQNNGVVDDSQLPKDRFSAERLKGVDSTLKIQPAKLEDSAVYLCASSLQGANYGYTFGSGTRLTVV.

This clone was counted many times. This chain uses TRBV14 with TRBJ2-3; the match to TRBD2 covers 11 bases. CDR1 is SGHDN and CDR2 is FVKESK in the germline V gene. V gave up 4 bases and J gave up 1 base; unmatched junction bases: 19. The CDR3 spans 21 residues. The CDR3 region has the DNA TGTGCCAGCAGCCTGCCCTCGAGACTAGCGGGGAGGGGACCGGGCACAGATACGCAGTATTTT. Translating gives CASSLPSRLAGRGPGTDTQYF.

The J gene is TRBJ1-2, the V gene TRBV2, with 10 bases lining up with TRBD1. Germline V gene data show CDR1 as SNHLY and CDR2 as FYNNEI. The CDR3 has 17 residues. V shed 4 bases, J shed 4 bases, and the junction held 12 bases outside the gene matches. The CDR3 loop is CASSGERIGTGAYGYTF. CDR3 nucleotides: TGTGCCAGCAGTGGGGAAAGAATAGGGACAGGGGCCTATGGCTACACCTTC.

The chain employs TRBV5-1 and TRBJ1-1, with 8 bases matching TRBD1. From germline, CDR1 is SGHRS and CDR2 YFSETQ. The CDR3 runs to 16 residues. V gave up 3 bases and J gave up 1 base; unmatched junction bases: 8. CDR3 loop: CASSYKAQGANTEAFF. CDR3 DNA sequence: TGCGCCAGCAGCTACAAAGCCCAGGGGGCGAACACTGAAGCTTTCTTT.

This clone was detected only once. The CDR3 sequence: CASSRRGPGNTIYF. CDR3 nucleotides: TGTGCCAGTAGTAGAAGGGGTCCTGGAAACACCATATATTTT. The chain links TRBV19 to TRBJ1-3, with D possibly being TRBD1 (5 bases). The CDR3 runs to 14 residues. Between the trimmed V and J ends, which lost 4 bases and 2 bases, there was a span of 9 bases. CDR1 is LNHDA and CDR2 is SQIVND in the germline V gene (reference sequence).

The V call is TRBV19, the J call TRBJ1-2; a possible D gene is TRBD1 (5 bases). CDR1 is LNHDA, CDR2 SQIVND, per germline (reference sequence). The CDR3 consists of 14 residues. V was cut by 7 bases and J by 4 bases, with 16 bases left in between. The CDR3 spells CASTDTPGAYGYTF. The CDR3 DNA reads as TGTGCCAGTACCGACACCCCTGGGGCCTATGGCTACACCTTC.

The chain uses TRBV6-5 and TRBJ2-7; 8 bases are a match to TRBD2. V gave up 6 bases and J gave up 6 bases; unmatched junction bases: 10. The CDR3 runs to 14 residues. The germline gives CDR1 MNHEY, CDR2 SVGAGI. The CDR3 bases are TGTGCCAGCAGGACACCTAGCGGGTTTTCCGAGCAGTACGTC. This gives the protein CASRTPSGFSEQYV.